A selection of T cell receptor beta chains follows, all from one sample in a study of cytomegalovirus exposure and HLA in healthy donors. Sequenced by immunoSEQ multiplex PCR; TCRdb stores in-frame clones only, minus some. The sample lists under 130,000 clones, over 65% occurring once. Sample: PBMCs. These receptors came from a middle-aged man in good health and CMV-seropositive. Each CDR3 is given with its conserved first and last residue. Part of the rows lack a size; the others show once, few, many or a class for expanded clones.

.,TRBJ2-1,TRBV21-1,CASSTNTHPRQYNEQFF
.,TRBJ2-3,TRBV5-3,CARSLADRVICTDTQYF
few,TRBJ1-5,TRBV7-9,CASSLAAGGIHQPQHF
.,.,TRBV2,CASSTGGVSSYEQYF
.,TRBJ1-6,TRBV27,CASRWGDRTPLHF
.,TRBJ1-2,TRBV6-1,CASSDRGGDSTF
.,TRBJ2-3,TRBV2,CASSLGGTSTDTQYF
.,TRBJ1-5,TRBV7-8,CASSLYGSNQPQHF
.,TRBJ1-6,TRBV27,CASSDGWTGPYNSPLHF
.,TRBJ2-6,TRBV7-8,CASSFGRGYSGANVLTF
.,TRBJ2-2,TRBV5-6,CASSPLAAQGGELFF
.,TRBJ1-1,TRBV4-3,CASSETMGAANTEAFF
once,TRBJ1-2,TRBV15,CATSRSAGQKFYGYTF
.,TRBJ2-5,TRBV7-2,CASSRTSGPQETQYF
few,TRBJ2-5,TRBV2,CASRTGKTQYF
.,TRBJ2-1,TRBV5-1,CASSLLPLAGNNEQFF
.,TRBJ2-7,TRBV28,CASNPLASSYEQYF
.,TRBJ1-6,TRBV6-6,CASRQGGNSPLHF
.,TRBJ2-7,TRBV6-5,CASSYSREGYEQYF
few,TRBJ2-2,TRBV7-3,CASSSYRQGAGELFF
once,TRBJ1-4,TRBV4-2,CASSQARGIREKLFF
.,TRBJ2-6,TRBV5-4,CASSLESGRGANGLTF
.,TRBJ1-3,TRBV7-9,CASSAGFKDTIYF
few,TRBJ2-4,TRBV11-3,CASSQGGDKNIQYF
once,TRBJ1-4,TRBV28,CASSLEQGKGKLFF
.,TRBJ2-2,TRBV6-1,CASSEGMTSGITGELFF
.,TRBJ2-2,TRBV5-1,CASSLEGAGELFF
.,TRBJ2-1,TRBV28,CASRSRTSGGYNEQFF
.,TRBJ2-5,TRBV2,CASSDVYGETQYF
.,TRBJ2-3,TRBV28,CASSLGAGGSRGTDTQYF
.,TRBJ1-6,TRBV11-1,CASSFGRGSPLHF
.,TRBJ2-2,TRBV7-9,CSSSSSGSLGVGELFF
.,TRBJ2-7,TRBV7-6,CASSLDRVAEQYF
.,TRBJ2-6,TRBV5-1,CASSLSGANGLTF
few,TRBJ1-2,TRBV14,CASSSRGPGYGYTF
.,TRBJ1-3,TRBV2,CASSESHAGGNTIYF
.,TRBJ1-1,TRBV4-3,CASSQDPGLQAFF
.,TRBJ1-5,TRBV16,CASSQTPTSGFGQPQHF
.,TRBJ1-4,TRBV15,CATSGQRQGSSKGGEKLFF
.,TRBJ2-5,TRBV7-9,CASSGTGLGTQYF
.,TRBJ2-7,TRBV7-3,CASSFGTGVYEQYF
.,TRBJ2-7,TRBV6-5,CASSGTSYEQYF
.,TRBJ2-1,TRBV5-8,CASSLEVGVGPFF
.,TRBJ2-1,TRBV28,CASKRGGDNEQFF
.,TRBJ1-2,TRBV7-9,CASSLGSPGDNYGYTF
.,TRBJ2-7,TRBV5-4,CASSLGLAGRSYEQYF
.,TRBJ2-1,TRBV7-3,CASSFHGGAAGDEQFF
.,TRBJ1-5,TRBV2,CASSQSQGTFSNQPQHF
.,TRBJ1-1,TRBV7-3,CASSLLGQGATEAFF
once,TRBJ1-5,TRBV19,CASSPRDSSQPQHF
.,TRBJ2-5,TRBV2,CASSRQQETQYF
.,TRBJ2-7,TRBV28,CASGVSQGSYEQYF
once,TRBJ2-7,TRBV11-3,CASSLTLLAGGITYEQYF
.,TRBJ2-3,TRBV7-2,CASSDPTTSGGAITDTQYF
.,TRBJ1-1,TRBV18,CASSAGFSGTEAFF